This T cell receptor beta chain was recovered during a study of relationships among human T cell subsets (dated by TCRdb to about 2010). For the wider study: Sequencing was performed on eight distinct blood T cell populations: pan T, CD8 cytotoxic, regulatory, Th1, Th2, naive plus transitional, activated and memory cells. The study at large found these results: Over 50% of CD8+ cytotoxic sequences belonged to clones with over 100 reads, whereas regulatory and Th2 subsets showed few such clones. Across the seven subsets, no statistically significant differences turned up in V, D and J usage, CDR3 length, or N-nucleotide additions. Substantial sharing of CDR3s among Th1, Th2 and regulatory T cells was interpreted as suggestive of stochastic cell fate choices. The bead-based sorting could not exclude a CD4+CD8+ double-positive population.

Naive plus transitional T cells were isolated with anti-CD45RA microbeads from pooled isolated CD4+ and CD8+ T cells. T cell subsets were isolated with Miltenyi superparamagnetic beads coated with subset-specific monoclonal antibodies. Every T cell population was isolated from peripheral blood. Whole blood was subjected to Ficoll separation to obtain mononuclear cells, from which monocytes were subsequently depleted using anti-CD14 microbeads. Isolated cell populations were immediately resuspended in RNAprotect reagent. Receptor amplification or capture employed multiplex PCR. This sample was sequenced with a 454 GS FLX. TCR alpha and beta CDR3 regions were amplified from mRNA by semiquantitative ARM-PCR. In ARM-PCR, tagged nested gene-specific primers were used first, and communal superprimers then performed exponential amplification. Before the first-round PCR products went through the second amplification round, exonuclease was used to remove the nested primers. Sequencing of the amplicons was performed on the 454 platform, which allows millions of DNA fragments to be sequenced rapidly without cloning bias. A read mappable to both V and J germline segments was defined as an effective read. In the paper's pipeline: IRmap was used to assign reads to germline V, D and J segments, relying on pyromap, a Smith-Waterman modification adapted to 454 sequencing errors. D-beta assignments were filtered with cutoffs set at the 99th percentile of alignment scores obtained from simulated random sequences. The amino acids between the conserved V-segment Y[YFLI]C motif and the J-segment [FW]GXGT motif were defined as CDR3. A compound Poisson process model, previously applied to large-scale EST data, was used to estimate repertoire diversity. A cross-contamination detection procedure was applied to argue against sample contamination as the source of shared CDR3s. TCRdb took the public reads, trimmed them with fastp at Q25, ran MiXCR for clone calling and kept in-frame beta chains. For every CDR3 protein sequence, its rows merge into one entry that carries the most common genes and DNA. What appears here as the V and J calls and clone size reflects TCRdb's work, not the paper's. Present in this sample are 7,000 to 8,500 distinct CDR3 sequences, approximately 70% of which were seen just once. The ten largest clones take up less than 65% of the sample.

Points on this clonotype: Its antigen remains undetermined. No base qualities exist here, and no much larger clone lies one base off it.

In the germline V gene, CDR1 corresponds to ENHRY and CDR2 to SYGVKD. Including cysteine and phenylalanine, the CDR3 has 15 amino acids. The entry retains the CDR3 DNA only, 45 bases that are in frame from base 1. Trimming takes 10 bases from V and 2 bases from J, and the germline ends sit 20 bases apart. Sequencing input: naive and transitional (CD45RA+) T cells sorted from blood. The cell subset or site label, as the study defines it: CD45RA+ naive plus transitional T cells (Tn+t). The receptor was isolated from a middle-aged man in good health. Recombination joined TRBV10-3 with TRBJ1-1; the D gene is possibly TRBD1, with 6 bases matching. The nucleotide sequence reads as follows: TGTGCCACGGGGGGCGGAGGGACTTTTAACACTGAAGCTTTCTTT. Translated, this is CATGGGGTFNTEAFF.